The T cell receptor beta chain under discussion was sequenced for a study of shared clonotypes between healthy human individuals. Study-level background: Aged 18 to 49, the donors were a couple of women and three men. Study outcomes and limitations: Specimens sampled were limited to blood, with tissue repertoires likely differing.

Naive CD8 isolation took CD45RO-negative cells positively selected for CCR7 and excluded terminally differentiated effector memory CD45RA+ cells. Everyone who donated was a Caucasian adult who lived in Nashville, Tennessee. This clone was seen only once. Its antigen is as yet unknown. Germline V lookup: CDR1 SGHDN, CDR2 FVKESK. V lost 4 bases and J 1 base, leaving 17 bases between the germline ends. The CDR3 runs to 18 residues. The table came from immunoSEQ multiplex PCR; TCRdb's copy has only in-frame clones and leaves some out. The sample consists of about 2.1 million clones, 90% to 95% of them appearing once.

The chain combines TRBV14 with TRBJ2-6, with D tentatively TRBD1 (5 bases). This TCR derives from a man younger than 30 in good health. Some clones in this sample may be carry-over from other donors' samples. The sequenced sample consisted of naive CD8+ T cells from PBMCs. CDR3 sequence: CASSRSSRVRSGANVLTF. Written as DNA, the CDR3 is TGTGCCAGCAGCCGGTCAAGCAGGGTCCGGTCTGGGGCCAACGTCCTGACTTTC.